These T cell receptor beta chains were read from a single sample in a study of T-cell memory formation after mild COVID-19. One entry per CDR3 protein results from TCRdb running MiXCR on the 5' RACE reads. The sample lists fewer than 400,000 distinct CDR3 sequences, 13% occurring once. The sequenced sample consisted of PBMCs or a T cell subset sorted from them (not recorded which). The receptors stem from a man aged 18 to 30 who had mild COVID-19 (a few samples of this study predate the infection). Cell type and time point are not known. Both conserved end residues are part of each CDR3. Each record gives: V gene, clone size, D gene, J gene, CDR3 DNA, CDR3 protein. A D gene is named only where the DNA matches it firmly. Only some rows state a clone size, as once, few, many or a class for expanded clones.

TRBV7-8	few	.	TRBJ2-2	TGTGCCAGCAGCTCACCCGACACCGCGAACACCGGGGAGCTGTTTTTT	CASSSPDTANTGELFF
TRBV2	few	TRBD2	TRBJ2-3	TGTGCCAGCAGTGAAGCATCCGGACTAGCGGGGGGGCCCACAGATACGCAGTATTTT	CASSEASGLAGGPTDTQYF
TRBV5-1	few	.	TRBJ1-4	TGCGCCAGCAGCTTCGCGTCGGGACCCGGGGGTGAAAAACTGTTTTTT	CASSFASGPGGEKLFF
TRBV20-1	many	TRBD1	TRBJ2-5	TGCAGTGCTGGACAGGGGGCTAGGGAGACCCAGTACTTC	CSAGQGARETQYF
TRBV7-8	.	TRBD1	TRBJ1-3	TGTGCCAGCAGCCACGGGACAGGCGGAAACACCATATATTTT	CASSHGTGGNTIYF
TRBV7-8	.	TRBD1	TRBJ1-2	TGTGCCAGCAGCTTACCGGACAGGGTTTATGGCTACACCTTC	CASSLPDRVYGYTF
TRBV5-1	many	TRBD1	TRBJ2-7	TGCGCCAGCAGCAGGTCTTGGGACAGCGAGCAGTACTTC	CASSRSWDSEQYF
TRBV12-3/TRBV12-4	few	TRBD2	TRBJ2-1	TGTGCCAGCAGTTTGGCCAGCGGGGGGGGCAATGAGCAGTTCTTC	CASSLASGGGNEQFF
TRBV4-3	.	.	TRBJ1-1	TGCGCCAGCAGCCCTAGCTTGGGATCCCGAGGAACTTTCTTT	CASSPSLGSRGTFF
TRBV2	.	TRBD1	TRBJ2-7	TGTGCCAGCAGATGGGACAGGGGACGGGACGAGCAGTACTTC	CASRWDRGRDEQYF
TRBV11-2	.	.	TRBJ2-2	TGTGCCAGCAGCCTCACTCACACCGGGGAGCTGTTTTTT	CASSLTHTGELFF
TRBV20-1	.	.	TRBJ2-7	TGCAGTGCCATCCCGAGTGGGACCGAGCAGTACTTC	CSAIPSGTEQYF
TRBV7-2	few	TRBD1	TRBJ2-7	TGTGCCAGCAGCTTCTCCGGGACAGGACTGGGCGAGCAGTACTTC	CASSFSGTGLGEQYF
TRBV9	.	.	TRBJ1-5	TGTGCCAGCAGCGTAGGTGCCAGGGCGAATCAGCCCCAGCATTTT	CASSVGARANQPQHF
TRBV7-2	many	TRBD2	TRBJ2-1	TGTGCCAGCAGTAGGAGCGGGGCCTACAATGAGCAGTTCTTC	CASSRSGAYNEQFF